The 10 T cell receptor beta chains below were found in one sample sequenced in a study of blood T cell repertoires in COVID-19. Only in-frame clones appear in the TCRdb table, and some are missing; sequencing was by immunoSEQ multiplex PCR. The sample has 280,000 or so clones, approximately 85% seen once. The sample consisted of peripheral blood. Receptors were obtained from a man aged 18 to 29 with active or convalescent COVID-19.

This clone was recorded many times. The V gene is TRBV19, the J gene TRBJ2-7; 11 positions agree with TRBD2. V trimming: 4 bases; J trimming: 6 bases; junction bases outside the gene matches: 8. The CDR3 is 15 residues long. Germline V lookup: CDR1 LNHDA, CDR2 SQIVND (reference sequence). The CDR3 coding sequence is TGTGCCAGTAGTACCCGACTAGCGGGACTGATCGAGCAGTACTTC. Amino acids: CASSTRLAGLIEQYF.

The gene calls are TRBV12-5 and TRBJ1-1; D is possibly TRBD1 (5 bases). Germline assignment: CDR1 LGHNT and CDR2 FRNRAP. The CDR3 is 12 residues long. V lost 6 bases and J lost 5, with 10 bases in between. CDR3 amino acids: CASGQGGTEAFF. Written as DNA, the CDR3 is TGTGCTAGTGGCCAGGGTGGAACTGAAGCTTTCTTT.

The gene calls are TRBV19 and TRBJ2-6; D gene unclear. CDR3 size: 15 residues. Trimming removed 1 base from V and 0 bases from J, with 4 bases in between. From germline, CDR1 is LNHDA and CDR2 SQIVND (reference sequence). The CDR3 sequence: CASSIGYSGANVLTF. As DNA, the CDR3 is TGTGCCAGTAGTATAGGCTACTCTGGGGCCAACGTCCTGACTTTC.

The chain links TRBV9 to TRBJ2-1; D ambiguous. Trimming shortened V by 0 bases and J by 6 bases, and 7 bases separated the two germline ends. Germline CDR1 reads SGDLS; CDR2 reads YYNGEE. This CDR3 comprises 13 residues. CDR3 bases: TGTGCCAGCAGCGTAGTAGCCACCAATGAGCAGTTCTTC. It specifies CASSVVATNEQFF.

V and J are TRBV6-2 or TRBV6-3 and TRBJ2-6, with 16 nucleotides matching TRBD2. Germline V gene sequence: CDR1 MNHEY, CDR2 SVGEGT. V trimming: 2 bases; J trimming: 3 bases; junction bases outside the gene matches: 10. The CDR3 sequence is 21 residues long. The CDR3 loop reads CASSYAPPGLAGGIGANVLTF. The CDR3, as DNA: TGTGCCAGCAGTTACGCACCGCCGGGACTAGCGGGGGGGATTGGGGCCAACGTCCTGACTTTC.

In its sample, this clone was seen once. The chain combines TRBV10-3 with TRBJ1-5; TRBD1 aligns across 7 bases. Germline V gene sequence: CDR1 ENHRY, CDR2 SYGVKD. The length of the CDR3 is 13 residues. With V trimmed by 9 bases and J by 5 bases, 7 bases remained unmatched. The CDR3 sequence: CAIAGTADQPQHF. The CDR3 DNA reads as TGTGCCATAGCCGGGACAGCAGATCAGCCCCAGCATTTT.

This clone was seen a few times. J is TRBJ1-5 and V is TRBV5-5, with unresolved D. Germline V gene lookup returns CDR1 SGHKS and CDR2 YYEKEE (reference sequence). CDR3 length: 14 amino acids. V dropped 3 bases and J dropped 5 bases, with 12 bases sitting between them. CDR3 bases: TGTGCCAGCAGCTCCGGGATCCCCGATCAGCCCCAGCATTTT. Translating gives CASSSGIPDQPQHF.

The CDR3 bases are TGTGCCAGCAGTGTAGAGGTCGACAGGGGGCATTCACCCCTCCACTTT. It codes for CASSVEVDRGHSPLHF. The chain recombines TRBV6-1 with TRBJ1-6, with 10 bases aligning to TRBD1. CDR3 size: 16 residues. CDR1 and CDR2 from the germline V gene are MNHNS and SASEGT. The trim removed 4 bases at V and 8 bases at J, leaving 8 bases unmatched.

This chain connects TRBV7-6 to TRBJ1-1; unclear D gene. The germline V gene encodes CDR1 SGHVS and CDR2 FNYEAQ. The CDR3 consists of 13 residues. V lost 5 bases, J lost 2 bases, and 9 bases lay in between. This chain's CDR3 is CASSLEINTEAFF. CDR3 sequence (DNA): TGTGCCAGCAGCCTCGAGATTAACACTGAAGCTTTCTTT. Combining the CDR3 with reference TRBV7-6 and TRBJ1-1 gives the whole variable domain GAGVSQSPRYKVTKRGQDVALRCDPISGHVSLYWYRQALGQGPEFLTYFNYEAQQDKSGLPNDRFSAERPEGSISTLTIQRTEQRDSAMYRCASSLEINTEAFFGQGTRLTVV.

The chain joins TRBV6-5 to TRBJ2-7; 10 bases are a match to TRBD1. J was trimmed by 0 bases and V by 6 bases; bases with no gene match: 5. The length of the CDR3 is 15 residues. Germline CDR1 is MNHEY and CDR2 is SVGAGI. CDR3 bases: TGTGCCAGCAGGTCTGGACAGGGGGGCTCCTACGAGCAGTACTTC. Amino acid sequence: CASRSGQGGSYEQYF.